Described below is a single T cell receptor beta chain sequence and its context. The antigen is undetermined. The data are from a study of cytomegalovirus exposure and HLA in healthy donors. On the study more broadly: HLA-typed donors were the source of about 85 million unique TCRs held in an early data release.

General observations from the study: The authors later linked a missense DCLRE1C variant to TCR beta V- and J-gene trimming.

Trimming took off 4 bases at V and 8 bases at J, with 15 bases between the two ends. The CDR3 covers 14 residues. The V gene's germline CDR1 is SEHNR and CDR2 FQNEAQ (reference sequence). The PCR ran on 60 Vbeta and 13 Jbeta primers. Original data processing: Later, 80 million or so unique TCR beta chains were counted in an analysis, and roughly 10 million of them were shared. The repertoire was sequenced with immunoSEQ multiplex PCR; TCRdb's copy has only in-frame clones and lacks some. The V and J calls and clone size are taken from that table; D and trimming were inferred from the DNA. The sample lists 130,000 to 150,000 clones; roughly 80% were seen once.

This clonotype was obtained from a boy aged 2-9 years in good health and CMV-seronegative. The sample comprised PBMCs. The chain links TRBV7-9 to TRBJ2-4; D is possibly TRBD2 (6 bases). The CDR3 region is CASSSGPRRDIQYF. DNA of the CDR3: TGTGCCAGCAGCTCCGGACCGCGGAGGGACATTCAGTACTTC.